This TCR beta chain was identified during a study of shared clonotypes between healthy human individuals. Profiling relied on immunoSEQ multiplex PCR, and the TCRdb table lists in-frame clones only, not all of them. This sample has about 1 million clones, with about 77% found just once. V gave up 5 bases and J gave up 3 bases, with 12 bases separating them. The CDR3 extends over 14 amino acids. Germline CDR1 and CDR2: SGHNT and YENEEA. The rearrangement uses TRBV11-3 and TRBJ2-3; the D gene is possibly TRBD1 (6 bases). The TCR comes from a man aged 18 to 29 in good health. The sample taken for sequencing was memory CD4+ T cells sorted from blood. The subset here: CD45RA-negative fraction. The DNA of the CDR3 is TGTGCCAGCAGCCAGGGGCAGGGGACAGATACGCAGTATTTT. Translation: CASSQGQGTDTQYF.